Below, 15 T cell receptor beta chains from the same sample are listed, as sequenced in a study of cytomegalovirus exposure and HLA in healthy donors. The PCR employed 60 Vbeta primers together with 13 Jbeta primers. Data came from immunoSEQ multiplex PCR; TCRdb stores just in-frame clones and leaves some out. This table has approximately 59,000 clones, about 63% appearing once. Sequenced input: PBMCs. The receptors originated from a man aged 35-49 years in good health and CMV-seropositive.

The chain is built from TRBV2 and TRBJ2-1; possible D gene TRBD2, 5 bases. Trimming left V 8 bases short and J 6 bases short, with 20 bases between. The CDR3 runs 15 residues. Germline CDR1 and CDR2: SNHLY and FYNNEI. CDR3 amino acids: CASSLEGPSGNEQFF. CDR3 sequence (DNA): TGTGCCAGCTCCCTTGAGGGCCCCTCGGGCAATGAGCAGTTCTTC.

This CDR3 is CAWSIQGAEAFF. CDR3 DNA sequence: TGTGCCTGGAGTATACAGGGGGCTGAAGCTTTCTTT. The chain combines TRBV30 with TRBJ1-1; 8 bases match TRBD1. V lost 2 bases, J lost 6 bases, and 2 bases stayed unmatched. From germline, CDR1 is GTSNPN and CDR2 SVGIG (reference sequence). The CDR3 sequence is 12 residues long. The full variable domain, its missing parts supplied by reference TRBV30 and TRBJ1-1, is SQTIHQWPATLVQPVGSPLSLECTVEGTSNPNLYWYRQAAGRGLQLLFYSVGIGQISSEVPQNLSASRPQDRQFILSSKKLLLSDSGFYLCAWSIQGAEAFFGQGTRLTVV.

This chain connects TRBV6-1 to TRBJ1-5, with D possibly TRBD1 on 5 matching bases. The CDR3 is 15 residues long. V was trimmed by 1 base and J by 10 bases, leaving 17 bases between them. Germline lookup yields CDR1 MNHNS and CDR2 SASEGT. CDR3 in amino acids: CASSEEWGGIRPQHF. DNA for the CDR3: TGTGCCAGCAGTGAAGAATGGGGGGGGATCAGACCCCAGCATTTT.

The genes are TRBV25-1 and TRBJ2-7, with D possibly being TRBD1 (6 bases). V lost 7 bases and J 1 base, leaving 8 bases between the germline ends. This CDR3 contains 12 residues. Germline V gives CDR1 MGHDK, CDR2 SYGVNS. The CDR3 sequence is CASTDSSYEQYF. The CDR3, as DNA: TGTGCCAGCACGGACAGTTCCTACGAGCAGTACTTC.

The chain recombines TRBV27 with TRBJ2-7; 14 bases align to TRBD2. CDR1 is MNHEY and CDR2 is SMNVEV in the germline V gene (reference sequence). The ends lost 6 bases at V and 3 bases at J; junction bases unmatched: 1. The CDR3 covers 14 residues. The CDR3 is CASRGLAGVYEQYF. CDR3 nucleotide sequence: TGTGCCAGCAGGGGACTAGCGGGAGTCTACGAGCAGTACTTC.

This chain joins TRBV9 and TRBJ1-2, with TRBD1 as a possible D gene (5 bases). Trimming took 3 bases from V and 9 from J, leaving 21 bases between them. This CDR3 is 15 amino acids long. The germline CDR1 and CDR2 sequences are SGDLS and YYNGEE. In nucleotides, the CDR3 is TGTGCCAGCAGCGCCCAACAGGTTGAGATTATGCGCTACACCTTC. Protein sequence: CASSAQQVEIMRYTF. Full variable domain (outside the CDR3, taken from reference TRBV9 and TRBJ1-2): DSGVTQTPKHLITATGQRVTLRCSPRSGDLSVYWYQQSLDQGLQFLIQYYNGEERAKGNILERFSAQQFPDLHSELNLSSLELGDSALYFCASSAQQVEIMRYTFGSGTRLTVV.

V and J are TRBV7-8 and TRBJ1-1, with 8 bases lining up with TRBD1. Germline loops: CDR1 SGHVS, CDR2 FQNEAQ. The CDR3 totals 16 residues. Trimming cost V 4 bases and J 1 base; bases outside gene matches: 8. The DNA for the CDR3 is TGTGCCAGCAGCTACGACAGGGGCGCCTCGAACACTGAAGCTTTCTTT. Translation: CASSYDRGASNTEAFF.

The chain uses TRBV19 and TRBJ2-3, with 10 positions matching TRBD2. After removal of 5 bases from V and 2 bases from J, the junction contained 13 bases not matched to a gene. The CDR3 covers 18 residues. Looked up from germline, CDR1 is LNHDA and CDR2 is SQIVND (reference sequence). CDR3: CASSSLAGARGSTDTQYF. CDR3 in DNA: TGTGCCAGTAGTTCCCTAGCGGGAGCCCGGGGCTCCACAGATACGCAGTATTTT.

The sample holds a few counts of this clone. The chain links TRBV5-1 to TRBJ2-2, with 10 nucleotides matching TRBD2. This CDR3 comprises 15 residues. Germline V gene sequence: CDR1 SGHRS, CDR2 YFSETQ. V shed 1 base, J shed 7 bases, and the junction held 4 bases outside the gene matches. As DNA, the CDR3 is TGCGCCAGCAGCTTGACTAGCGGGACGGTCGGGGAGCTGTTTTTT. This encodes CASSLTSGTVGELFF.

This clone was picked up a small number of times. The chain's CDR3 is CASSRGQGVAGEQYF. The DNA for the CDR3 is TGTGCCAGCTCACGAGGACAGGGGGTAGCCGGCGAGCAGTACTTC. The chain combines TRBV18 with TRBJ2-7; 10 bases agree with TRBD1. V shed 4 bases, J shed 6 bases, and the junction held 9 bases outside the gene matches. This CDR3 is 15 amino acids long. Germline-derived CDR1 and CDR2 are KGHSH and LQKENI.

The V call is TRBV10-3, the J call TRBJ1-4; D is uncertain. The CDR3 is made up of 13 amino acids. V gave up 3 bases and J gave up 3 bases, with 5 bases separating them. Germline-derived CDR1 and CDR2 are ENHRY and SYGVKD. The CDR3 loop is CAISEGANEKLFF. For the CDR3, the DNA is TGTGCCATCAGTGAAGGAGCTAATGAAAAACTGTTTTTT.

This clone was picked up a small number of times. This chain links TRBV30 with TRBJ1-2; a weak D match, TRBD1 (6 bases). This CDR3 spans 14 amino acids. V lost 3 bases to trimming and J lost 2 bases, with 13 bases between them. Germline V gene data show CDR1 as GTSNPN and CDR2 as SVGIG (reference sequence). The CDR3 DNA sequence: TGTGCCTGGAGACGGGGGGCGAGGAACTATGGCTACACCTTC. Amino acid sequence: CAWRRGARNYGYTF.

This clone was seen only a few times. This chain's CDR3 is CASAGSNNSPLHF. The CDR3 DNA sequence: TGTGCCAGCGCGGGCAGTAATAATTCACCCCTCCACTTT. The chain carries TRBV6-5 and TRBJ1-6; D is uncertain. V was trimmed by 8 bases and J by 5 bases, leaving 10 bases between them. The CDR3 is made up of 13 amino acids. Germline loops: CDR1 MNHEY, CDR2 SVGAGI.

The genes are TRBV5-6 and TRBJ1-2; weak D call: TRBD1 (6 bases). The CDR3 is 14 residues long. The germline V gene encodes CDR1 SGHDT and CDR2 YYEEEE. Trimming stripped 0 bases from V and 2 bases from J, with 8 bases between. In nucleotides, the CDR3 is TGTGCCAGCAGCTTGGGACAGGCGAACTATGGCTACACCTTC. It specifies CASSLGQANYGYTF.

With regard to this clone: The same CDR3 can be traced to other DNA sequences in this sample. V is TRBV7-9 and J is TRBJ1-4; 7 bases fit TRBD1. This CDR3 has 15 amino acids. V lost 5 bases to trimming and J lost 3 bases; unmatched junction nucleotides: 6. Germline V gene sequence: CDR1 SEHNR, CDR2 FQNEAQ (reference sequence). The CDR3 DNA reads as TGTGCCAGCAGCCCAGGGGGTCCAGCTAATGAAAAACTGTTTTTT. Translating gives CASSPGGPANEKLFF. The whole variable domain, filled in from reference TRBV7-9 and TRBJ1-4, reads DTGVSQNPRHKITKRGQNVTFRCDPISEHNRLYWYRQTLGQGPEFLTYFQNEAQLEKSRLLSDRFSAERPKGSFSTLEIQRTEQGDSAMYLCASSPGGPANEKLFFGSGTQLSVL.